This record looks at one T cell receptor (beta chain) sequence and its context. In its sample, this clone was seen a few times. There is no known antigen for this receptor. No base qualities exist here, and no much larger clone lies one base off it. The data stem from a study of blood T cell repertoires in COVID-19 (TCRdb year 2020). Broadly, across the study: Samples from collaborators originated in the United States, Italy and Spain and spanned both the acute and convalescent phases of COVID-19. The material from the prospective study consisted of cDNA or gDNA derived from T cells, B-cell-depleted T cells, or PBMCs. Deeply sampled blood TCRbeta repertoires from subjects exposed to, actively infected with, or recovered from COVID-19 were included in the dataset. The repertoires were released in a freely available public database meant as a resource for research on the immune response to SARS-CoV-2. The samples were drawn from two sources: the first 160 participants of the ongoing ImmuneRACE study, and 1,000 to 1,500 subjects contributed by 6 global collaborators. The sample metadata nearly always contained a de-identified subject ID, COVID-19 status, age in years and sex. HLA class I and class II types, where available, came from metadata supplied by the sample provider rather than from assay-based typing. Study-wide findings and limitations: Clinical and demographic metadata were provided uncurated, with the amount varying by source and participant.

In the prospective study, participants were roughly 18 to 90 years old, resided in approximately 25 geographic areas of the United States, and were enrolled through a virtual design. In the prospective study, cohorts were assigned on the basis of participant-reported clinical history obtained from a screening survey and a study questionnaire. Recovered participants in ImmuneRACE Cohort 3 were defined by two consecutive negative NP/OP PCR tests, clearance by a healthcare professional, or resolution of symptoms. In the prospective study, whole blood, serum and a nasopharyngeal or oropharyngeal swab were collected from each participant by mobile phlebotomists. Prospective study participants could optionally give additional blood draws and questionnaires over an approximately two-month period. Blood samples from the prospective study were shipped frozen or at room temperature prior to DNA extraction.

The immunoSEQ Assay, a bias-controlled multiplex PCR, was used to amplify TCRbeta CDR3 regions from genomic DNA. Processing in the source paper ran as follows. Within the assay, amplification of reference gene primers was used to estimate how many nucleated cells each sample contained. To quantify the absolute abundance of each unique TCRbeta CDR3 rearrangement, sequence reads were collapsed and filtered. For each sample, productive Simpson clonality was calculated by taking the square root of Simpson's diversity index across productive rearrangements. Here the immuneACCESS table is served through TCRdb, limited to in-frame sequences with V and J called. Missing clones are a known gap in these copies; in checked studies unresolved V genes cover under half, and the rest lacks a known reason. D and trimming come from the DNA, and the V and J calls and clone size come from that table. For this sample the table gives more than 110,000 clones, of which 75% to 80% were detected only once. The top ten hold around 3.2% of the sample.

Sequenced: PBMCs or T cells enriched from blood (not recorded which). This clonotype was sampled from a woman in her forties or fifties who had recovered from COVID-19.

Read as DNA, the sequence is TGCGCCAGCAGCGAAAGACAGGGTGGGGGCTACACCTTC. Its translation is CASSERQGGGYTF. The chain employs TRBV4-1 and TRBJ1-2, with 7 bases matching TRBD1. CDR1 and CDR2, looked up from the germline V gene, are MGHRA and YSYEKL. Its CDR3 holds 13 amino acids, cysteine through phenylalanine. The DNA shown is the 39-base CDR3, in frame from base 1. At the junction V is shortened by 5 bases and J by 8 bases; bases outside the gene matches: 8.